A single sample gave rise to the 3 T cell receptor beta chains below, sequenced in a study of blood T cell repertoires in COVID-19. Sequencing was performed with immunoSEQ multiplex PCR; in TCRdb, only in-frame clones are kept and a portion is missing. Altogether about 300,000 clones are present, 70% to 90% being singletons, with the ten largest covering over 1%. The sequenced material came from peripheral blood. These TCRs come from a man aged 70 or older with acute or convalescent COVID-19.

The V and J genes are TRBV7-2 and TRBJ2-5; D not certain. V gave up 7 bases and J gave up 5 bases, with 11 bases separating them. This CDR3 is 12 amino acids long. Germline-derived CDR1 and CDR2 are SGHTA and FQGNSA. CDR3 sequence (DNA): TGTGCCAGCACCCAGTTTATTGAGACCCAGTACTTC. Protein: CASTQFIETQYF.

This chain links TRBV4-3 with TRBJ1-5; TRBD1 might be the D (5 bases). The CDR3 is made up of 13 amino acids. CDR1 is LGHNA, CDR2 YSLEER, per germline. The V end lost 1 base, the J end lost 6 bases, and 7 bases lay between the germline ends. In nucleotides, the CDR3 is TGCGCCAGCAGCCAAGTTAGGGGTCAGCCCCAGCATTTT. It encodes CASSQVRGQPQHF.

The CDR3 loop reads CASKRRENQPQHF. In nucleotides, the CDR3 is TGTGCCAGCAAACGACGGGAAAATCAGCCCCAGCATTTT. J is TRBJ1-5 and V is TRBV2, with no clear D. V was trimmed by 7 bases and J by 4 bases, leaving 11 bases between them. The CDR3 runs 13 residues. Germline V gives CDR1 SNHLY, CDR2 FYNNEI.